This T cell receptor beta chain was captured by sequencing in a study of CD8 T cells in ankylosing spondylitis. Study-level findings and limits: Reportedly, matched ankylosing spondylitis synovial fluid was significantly enriched for disease-linked clones. A TCR beta motif of roughly eight highly homologous variants appeared characteristic of ankylosing spondylitis blood. Earlier work had already found some motif variants in reactive arthritis synovial fluid and blood.

TCRdb used MiXCR to reprocess the 5' RACE reads, holding one entry per CDR3 protein. The sample lists 670,000 or so distinct CDR3 sequences, under 20% occurring once. There are a few counts of this clonotype. Its antigen is as yet unknown. Germline V gene data show CDR1 as SGHAT and CDR2 as FQNNGV. The CDR3 totals 15 residues. The V end was cut by 5 bases, the J end by 5 bases, with 17 bases between. Sequenced sample: blood, either unsorted or a sorted T cell fraction (not recorded which). This sequence originates from a male donor with ankylosing spondylitis. This chain uses TRBV11-2 with TRBJ2-3, with D tentatively TRBD2 (7 bases). The CDR3 DNA follows: TGTGCCAGCAGCCTCTGGGGGGGGCGGGAAGATACGCAGTATTTT. The encoded protein is CASSLWGGREDTQYF.